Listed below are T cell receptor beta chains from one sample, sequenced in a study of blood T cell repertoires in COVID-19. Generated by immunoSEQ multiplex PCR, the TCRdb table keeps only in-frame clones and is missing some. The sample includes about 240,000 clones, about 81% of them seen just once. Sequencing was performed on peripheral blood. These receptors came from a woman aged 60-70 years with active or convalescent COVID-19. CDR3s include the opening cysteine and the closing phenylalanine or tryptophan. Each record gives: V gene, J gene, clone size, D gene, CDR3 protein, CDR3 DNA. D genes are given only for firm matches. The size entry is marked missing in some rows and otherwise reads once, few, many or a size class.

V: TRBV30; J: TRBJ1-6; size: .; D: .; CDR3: CAWSRANSPLHF; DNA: TGTGCCTGGAGTAGAGCCAATTCACCCCTCCACTTT
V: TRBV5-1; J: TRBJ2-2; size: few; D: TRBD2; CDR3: CATSPPRHSGVYTGELFF; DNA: TGCGCCACTTCTCCCCCTCGACATAGCGGGGTGTACACCGGGGAGCTGTTTTTT
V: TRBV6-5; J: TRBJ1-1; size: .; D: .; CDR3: CASSYSYGGGTEAFF; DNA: TGTGCCAGCAGTTACTCGTACGGGGGGGGAACTGAAGCTTTCTTT
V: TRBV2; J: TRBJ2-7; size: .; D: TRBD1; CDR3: CASSEWGQGYEQYF; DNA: TGTGCCAGCAGTGAATGGGGACAGGGTTACGAGCAGTACTTC
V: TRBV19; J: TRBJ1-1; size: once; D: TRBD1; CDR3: CASSGTGGRYTEAFF; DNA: TGTGCCAGTTCCGGGACAGGGGGCAGGTACACTGAAGCTTTCTTT
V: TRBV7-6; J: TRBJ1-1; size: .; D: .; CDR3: CASSPLGNTEAFF; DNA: TGTGCCAGCAGCCCACTAGGGAACACTGAAGCTTTCTTT
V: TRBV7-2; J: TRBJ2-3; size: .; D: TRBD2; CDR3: CASSLALAGDTQYF; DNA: TGTGCCAGCAGCTTAGCGCTAGCGGGAGATACGCAGTATTTT
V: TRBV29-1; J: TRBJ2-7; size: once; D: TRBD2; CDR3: CSVARGDSLAGSGQYF; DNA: TGCAGCGTTGCCCGTGGGGACTCCCTAGCGGGGTCGGGGCAGTACTTC
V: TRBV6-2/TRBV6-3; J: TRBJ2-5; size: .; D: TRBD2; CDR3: CASSYGGAGEETQYF; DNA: TGTGCCAGCAGTTACGGTGGAGCGGGGGAGGAGACCCAGTACTTC
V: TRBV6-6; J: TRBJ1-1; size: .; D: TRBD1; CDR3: CASSIRTGGDGTEAFF; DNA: TGTGCCAGCAGTATCCGGACAGGGGGCGACGGCACTGAAGCTTTCTTT
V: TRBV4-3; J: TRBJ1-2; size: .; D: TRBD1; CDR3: CASSQEYEQGRRGYGYTF; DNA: TGCGCCAGCAGCCAAGAATACGAACAGGGGCGACGTGGGTATGGCTACACCTTC
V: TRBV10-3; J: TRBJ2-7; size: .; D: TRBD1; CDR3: CAYSGTGTDEQYF; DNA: TGTGCCTACTCCGGGACAGGGACGGACGAGCAGTACTTC
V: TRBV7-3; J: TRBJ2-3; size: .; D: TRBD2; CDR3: CASSPRASGFTDTQYF; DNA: TGTGCCAGCAGCCCTAGGGCTAGCGGGTTTACAGATACGCAGTATTTT
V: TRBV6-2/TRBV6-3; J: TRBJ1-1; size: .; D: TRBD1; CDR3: CASSKWTGKSGTEAFF; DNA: TGTGCCAGCAGCAAATGGACAGGGAAGAGCGGCACTGAAGCTTTCTTT
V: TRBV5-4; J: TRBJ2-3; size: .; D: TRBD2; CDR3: CASSLSSGSTDTQYF; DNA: TGTGCCAGCAGCCTCTCTAGCGGGAGCACAGATACGCAGTATTTT
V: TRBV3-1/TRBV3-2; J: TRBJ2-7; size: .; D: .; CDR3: CASSRSGYSYEQYF; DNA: TGTGCCAGCAGTCGCTCGGGGTACTCCTACGAGCAGTACTTC
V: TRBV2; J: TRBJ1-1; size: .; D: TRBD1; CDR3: CASSIPGQGGAEAFF; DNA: TGTGCCAGCAGTATCCCTGGACAGGGTGGCGCTGAAGCTTTCTTT
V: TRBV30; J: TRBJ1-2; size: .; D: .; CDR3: CAWSNRVEGYTF; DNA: TGTGCCTGGAGTAACAGGGTGGAGGGCTACACCTTC
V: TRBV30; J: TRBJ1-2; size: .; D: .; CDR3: CAWSVHRGTALTRGYTF; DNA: TGTGCCTGGAGTGTACATAGGGGGACCGCGCTTACTCGAGGCTACACCTTC
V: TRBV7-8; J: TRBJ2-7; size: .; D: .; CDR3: CASSLTLGTATYEQYF; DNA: TGTGCCAGCAGCTTAACTTTAGGGACTGCCACCTACGAGCAGTACTTC
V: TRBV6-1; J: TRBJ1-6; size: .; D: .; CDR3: CASSEQGNSPLHF; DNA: TGTGCCAGCAGTGAACAGGGAAATTCACCCCTCCACTTT
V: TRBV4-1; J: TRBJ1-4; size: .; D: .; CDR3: CASSQPVQWSNEKLFF; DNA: TGCGCCAGCAGCCAACCCGTACAGTGGTCGAATGAAAAACTGTTTTTT
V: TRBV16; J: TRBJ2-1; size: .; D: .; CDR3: CASSQYSASSYNEQFF; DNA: TGTGCCAGCAGCCAATACTCAGCGAGCTCCTACAATGAGCAGTTCTTC
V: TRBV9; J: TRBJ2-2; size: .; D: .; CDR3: CASSGSADTGELFF; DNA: TGTGCCAGCAGCGGATCCGCGGACACCGGGGAGCTGTTTTTT
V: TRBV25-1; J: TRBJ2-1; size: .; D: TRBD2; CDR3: CASRGGGTKVQFF; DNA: TGTGCCAGCCGCGGCGGGGGGACCAAGGTGCAGTTCTTC
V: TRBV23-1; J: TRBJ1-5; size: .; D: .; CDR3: CASSRRGGFDSNQPQHF; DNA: TGCGCCAGCAGTCGAAGGGGTGGATTCGATAGCAATCAGCCCCAGCATTTT
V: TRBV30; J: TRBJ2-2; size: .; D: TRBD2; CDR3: CAWSDSGGPHTGELFF; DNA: TGTGCCTGGAGTGATAGCGGGGGGCCCCACACCGGGGAGCTGTTTTTT
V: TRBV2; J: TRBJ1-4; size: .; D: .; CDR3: CASSEPPDTGRASLEKLFF; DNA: TGTGCCAGCAGTGAACCACCAGACACCGGCAGGGCCTCTCTTGAAAAACTGTTTTTT
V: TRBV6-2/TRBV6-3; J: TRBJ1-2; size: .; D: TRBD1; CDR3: CASSRDRPRGYTF; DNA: TGTGCCAGCAGCAGGGACAGGCCGAGAGGCTACACCTTC
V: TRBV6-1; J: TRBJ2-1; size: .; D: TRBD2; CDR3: CASSEALGGGYNEQFF; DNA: TGTGCCAGCAGTGAAGCCCTGGGCGGGGGCTACAATGAGCAGTTCTTC
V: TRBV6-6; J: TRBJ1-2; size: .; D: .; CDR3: CASSPRGEFNYGYTF; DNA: TGTGCCAGCAGTCCTCGGGGAGAGTTTAACTATGGCTACACCTTC
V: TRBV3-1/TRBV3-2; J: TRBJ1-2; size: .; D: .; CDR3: CASSQARFGYTF; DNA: TGTGCCAGCAGCCAAGCCAGATTTGGCTACACCTTC
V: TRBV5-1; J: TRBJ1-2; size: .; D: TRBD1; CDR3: CASSRGGTGTNYGYTF; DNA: TGCGCCAGCAGCCGGGGTGGGACAGGGACAAACTATGGCTACACCTTC
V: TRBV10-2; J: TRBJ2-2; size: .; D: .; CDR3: CASSQATSPELFF; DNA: TGCGCCAGCAGCCAGGCGACCTCCCCGGAGCTGTTTTTT
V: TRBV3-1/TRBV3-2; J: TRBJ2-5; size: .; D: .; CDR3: CASSQGRTAGYQETQYF; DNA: TGTGCCAGCAGCCAAGGACGAACAGCCGGATACCAAGAGACCCAGTACTTC
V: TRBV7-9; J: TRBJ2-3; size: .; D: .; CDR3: CASSLDSAQYF; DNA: TGTGCCAGCAGCTTAGACTCGGCGCAGTATTTT
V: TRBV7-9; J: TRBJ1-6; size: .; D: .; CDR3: CASSVTVDSPLHF; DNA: TGTGCCAGCAGCGTGACAGTGGATTCACCCCTCCACTTT
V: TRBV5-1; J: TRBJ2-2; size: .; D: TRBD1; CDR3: CASSLNPGGNTGELFF; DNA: TGCGCCAGCAGCTTGAACCCAGGGGGAAACACCGGGGAGCTGTTTTTT
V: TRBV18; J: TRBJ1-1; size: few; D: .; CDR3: CASSRSGNTEAFF; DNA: TGTGCCAGCTCACGTTCAGGGAACACTGAAGCTTTCTTT
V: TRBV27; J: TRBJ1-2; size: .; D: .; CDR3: CASKITGLTNYGYTF; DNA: TGTGCCAGCAAAATTACAGGATTAACTAACTATGGCTACACCTTC
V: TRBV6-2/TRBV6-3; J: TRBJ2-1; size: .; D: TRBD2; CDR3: CASSYGGGRNEQFF; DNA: TGTGCCAGCAGTTACGGCGGGGGGCGGAATGAGCAGTTCTTC
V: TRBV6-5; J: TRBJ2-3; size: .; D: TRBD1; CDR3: CASSYGGQGSDTQYF; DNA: TGTGCCAGCAGTTACGGGGGACAGGGCTCAGATACGCAGTATTTT
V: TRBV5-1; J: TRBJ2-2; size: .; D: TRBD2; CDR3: CASSDGGSLSRDTGELFF; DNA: TGCGCCAGCAGCGACGGGGGGTCGTTGAGTCGGGACACCGGGGAGCTGTTTTTT
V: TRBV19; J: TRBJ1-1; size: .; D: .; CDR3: CASSILGTPNTEAFF; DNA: TGTGCCAGTAGTATCTTAGGGACACCCAACACTGAAGCTTTCTTT
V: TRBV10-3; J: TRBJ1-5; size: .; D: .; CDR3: CATMGLNQPQHF; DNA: TGTGCCACCATGGGCCTAAATCAGCCCCAGCATTTT
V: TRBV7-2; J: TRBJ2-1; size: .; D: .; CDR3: CASSNRVVNEQFF; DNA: TGTGCCAGCAGCAACAGGGTGGTCAATGAGCAGTTCTTC